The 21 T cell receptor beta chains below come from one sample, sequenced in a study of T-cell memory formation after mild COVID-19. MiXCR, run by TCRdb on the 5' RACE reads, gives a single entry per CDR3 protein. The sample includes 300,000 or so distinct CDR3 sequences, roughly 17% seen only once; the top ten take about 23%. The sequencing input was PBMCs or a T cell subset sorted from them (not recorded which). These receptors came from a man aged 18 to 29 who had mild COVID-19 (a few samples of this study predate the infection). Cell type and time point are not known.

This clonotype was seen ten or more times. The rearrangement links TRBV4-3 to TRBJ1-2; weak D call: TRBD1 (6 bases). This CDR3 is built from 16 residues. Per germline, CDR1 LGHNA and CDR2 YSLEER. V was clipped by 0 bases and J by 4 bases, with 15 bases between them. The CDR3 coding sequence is TGCGCCAGCAGCCAAGATTACGGGGGCGGAGGCTATGGCTACACCTTC. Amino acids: CASSQDYGGGGYGYTF.

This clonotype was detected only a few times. CDR3 sequence: CSASDRPSYEQYV. The DNA of the CDR3 is TGCAGTGCTTCCGACAGACCTTCCTACGAGCAGTACGTC. The chain links TRBV20-1 to TRBJ2-7, with a tentative D call TRBD1 (5 bases). CDR1 is DFQATT and CDR2 is SNEGSKA in the germline V gene (reference sequence). V lost 5 bases and J lost 1, with 12 bases in between. CDR3 length: 13 residues.

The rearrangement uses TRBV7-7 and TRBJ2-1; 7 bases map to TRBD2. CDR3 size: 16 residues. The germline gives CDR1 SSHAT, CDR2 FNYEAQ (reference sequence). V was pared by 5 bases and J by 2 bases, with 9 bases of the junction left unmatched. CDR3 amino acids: CASSPLGGGTYNEQFF. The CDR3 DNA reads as TGTGCCAGCAGCCCACTTGGCGGGGGAACCTACAATGAGCAGTTCTTC.

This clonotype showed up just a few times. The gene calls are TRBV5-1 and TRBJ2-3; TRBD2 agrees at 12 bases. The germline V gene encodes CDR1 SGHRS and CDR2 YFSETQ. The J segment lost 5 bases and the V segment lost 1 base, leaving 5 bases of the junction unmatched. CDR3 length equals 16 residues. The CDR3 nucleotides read TGCGCCAGCAGCTTGAAACTAGCGGGGGGTGGAGATACGCAGTATTTT. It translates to CASSLKLAGGGDTQYF.

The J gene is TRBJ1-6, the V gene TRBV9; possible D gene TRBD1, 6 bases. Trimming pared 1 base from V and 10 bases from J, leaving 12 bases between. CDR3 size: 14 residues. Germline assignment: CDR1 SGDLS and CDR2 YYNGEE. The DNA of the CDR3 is TGTGCCAGCAGCGTACAGGGGTCGGAATCACCCCTCCACTTT. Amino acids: CASSVQGSESPLHF.

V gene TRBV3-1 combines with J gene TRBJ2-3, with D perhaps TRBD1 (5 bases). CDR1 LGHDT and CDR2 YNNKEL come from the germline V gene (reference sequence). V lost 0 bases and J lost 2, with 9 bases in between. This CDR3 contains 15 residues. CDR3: CASSQDLTATDTQYF. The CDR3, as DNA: TGTGCCAGCAGCCAAGATCTGACAGCCACAGATACGCAGTATTTT.

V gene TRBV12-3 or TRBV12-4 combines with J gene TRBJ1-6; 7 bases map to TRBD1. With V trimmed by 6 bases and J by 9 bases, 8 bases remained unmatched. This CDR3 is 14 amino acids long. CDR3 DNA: TGTGCCAGCAGCCCTCAGGGGGAAAGTTCACCCCTCCACTTT. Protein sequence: CASSPQGESSPLHF.

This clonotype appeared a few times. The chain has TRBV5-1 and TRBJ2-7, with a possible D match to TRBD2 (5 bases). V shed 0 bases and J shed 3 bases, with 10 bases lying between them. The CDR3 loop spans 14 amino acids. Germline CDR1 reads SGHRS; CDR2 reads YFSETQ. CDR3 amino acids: CASSLDPGSYEQYF. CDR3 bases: TGCGCCAGCAGCTTGGATCCGGGGAGCTACGAGCAGTACTTC.

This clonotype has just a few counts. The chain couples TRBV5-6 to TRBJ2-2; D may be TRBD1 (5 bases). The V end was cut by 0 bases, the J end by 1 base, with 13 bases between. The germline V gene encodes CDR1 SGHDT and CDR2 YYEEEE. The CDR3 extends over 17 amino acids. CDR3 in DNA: TGTGCCAGCAGCTTGGAGGACATCACACGGAACACCGGGGAGCTGTTTTTT. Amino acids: CASSLEDITRNTGELFF.

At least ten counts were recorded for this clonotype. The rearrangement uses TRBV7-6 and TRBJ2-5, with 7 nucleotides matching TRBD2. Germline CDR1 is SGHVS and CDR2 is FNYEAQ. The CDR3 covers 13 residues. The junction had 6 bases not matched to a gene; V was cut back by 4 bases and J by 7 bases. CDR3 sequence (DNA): TGTGCCAGCAGCTCACTTAGCGGGCGGACCCAGTACTTC. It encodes CASSSLSGRTQYF.

The CDR3 region is CASRPWDSSYGYTF. CDR3 nucleotides: TGTGCCAGCAGACCTTGGGACAGCTCCTATGGCTACACCTTC. The V and J genes are TRBV25-1 and TRBJ1-2, with 7 bases matching TRBD1. CDR1 and CDR2 (germline): MGHDK, SYGVNS. V shed 6 bases, J shed 4 bases, and the junction held 8 bases outside the gene matches. The CDR3 is 14 residues long.

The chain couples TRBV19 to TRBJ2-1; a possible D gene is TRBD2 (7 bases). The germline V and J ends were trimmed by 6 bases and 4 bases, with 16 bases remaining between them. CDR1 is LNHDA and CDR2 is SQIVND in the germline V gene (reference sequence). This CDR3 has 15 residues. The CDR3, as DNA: TGTGCCAGTAGGGATCGGGGGGCCCTATACAATGAGCAGTTCTTC. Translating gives CASRDRGALYNEQFF.

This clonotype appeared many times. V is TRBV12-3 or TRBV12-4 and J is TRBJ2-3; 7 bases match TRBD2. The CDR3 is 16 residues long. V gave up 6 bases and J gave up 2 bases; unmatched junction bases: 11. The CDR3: CASRPRWAGDTDTQYF. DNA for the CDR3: TGTGCCAGCAGACCCCGTTGGGCGGGAGACACAGATACGCAGTATTTT.

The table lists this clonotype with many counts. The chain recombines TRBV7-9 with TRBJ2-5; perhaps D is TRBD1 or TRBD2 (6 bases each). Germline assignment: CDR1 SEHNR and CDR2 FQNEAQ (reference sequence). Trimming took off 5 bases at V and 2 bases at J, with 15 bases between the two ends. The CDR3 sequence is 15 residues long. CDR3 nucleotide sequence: TGTGCCAGCAGCCCGATGGGGGGCTATCAAGAGACCCAGTACTTC. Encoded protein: CASSPMGGYQETQYF.

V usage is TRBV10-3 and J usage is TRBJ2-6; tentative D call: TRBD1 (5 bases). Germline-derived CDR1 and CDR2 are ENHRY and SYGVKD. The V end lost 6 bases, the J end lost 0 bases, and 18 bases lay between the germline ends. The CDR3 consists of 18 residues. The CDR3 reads CAIRRPRGNPSGANVLTF. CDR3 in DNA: TGTGCCATCAGGAGGCCTAGGGGAAACCCCTCTGGGGCCAACGTCCTGACTTTC.

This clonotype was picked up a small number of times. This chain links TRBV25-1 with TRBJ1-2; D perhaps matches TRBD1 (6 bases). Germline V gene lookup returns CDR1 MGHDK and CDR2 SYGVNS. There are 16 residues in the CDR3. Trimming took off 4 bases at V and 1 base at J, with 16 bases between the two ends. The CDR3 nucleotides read TGTGCCAGCAGTGGCTACTTACAGGGCCGTAACTATGGCTACACCTTC. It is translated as CASSGYLQGRNYGYTF.

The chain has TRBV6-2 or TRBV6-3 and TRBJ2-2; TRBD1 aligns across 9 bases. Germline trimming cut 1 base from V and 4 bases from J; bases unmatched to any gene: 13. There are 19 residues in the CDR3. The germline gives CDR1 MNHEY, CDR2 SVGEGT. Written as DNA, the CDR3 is TGTGCCAGCAGTTACTACCCACTGCGGACAGGGGTGTCCACCGGGGAGCTGTTTTTT. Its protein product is CASSYYPLRTGVSTGELFF.

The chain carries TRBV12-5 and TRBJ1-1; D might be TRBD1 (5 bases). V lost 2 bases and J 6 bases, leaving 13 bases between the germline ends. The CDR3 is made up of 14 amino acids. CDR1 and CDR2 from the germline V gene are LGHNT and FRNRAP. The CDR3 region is CASGLLGGEAEAFF. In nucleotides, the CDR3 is TGTGCTAGTGGTTTGCTCGGGGGGGAGGCTGAAGCTTTCTTT.

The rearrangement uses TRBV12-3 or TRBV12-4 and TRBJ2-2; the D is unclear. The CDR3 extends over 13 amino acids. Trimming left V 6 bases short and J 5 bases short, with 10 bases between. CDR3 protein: CASRLHLTGELFF. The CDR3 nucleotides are TGTGCCAGCAGGTTACATTTAACCGGGGAGCTGTTTTTT.

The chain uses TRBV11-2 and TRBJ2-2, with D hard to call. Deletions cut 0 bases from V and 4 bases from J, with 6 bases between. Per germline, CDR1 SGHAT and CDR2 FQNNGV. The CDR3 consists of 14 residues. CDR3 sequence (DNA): TGTGCCAGCAGCTTAGATTTGGTCACCGGGGAGCTGTTTTTT. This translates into CASSLDLVTGELFF. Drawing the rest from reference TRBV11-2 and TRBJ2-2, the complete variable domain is EAGVAQSPRYKIIEKRQSVAFWCNPISGHATLYWYQQILGQGPKLLIQFQNNGVVDDSQLPKDRFSAERLKGVDSTLKIQPAKLEDSAVYLCASSLDLVTGELFFGEGSRLTVL.

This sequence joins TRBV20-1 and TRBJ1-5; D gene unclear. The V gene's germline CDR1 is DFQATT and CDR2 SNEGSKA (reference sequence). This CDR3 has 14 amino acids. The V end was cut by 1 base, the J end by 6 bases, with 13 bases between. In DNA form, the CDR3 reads TGCAGTGCTAGAGCGTCGGGAGGCGGTCAGCCCCAGCATTTT. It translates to CSARASGGGQPQHF.